This TCR beta chain originates from a study of a mutant IDH1 vaccine in newly diagnosed glioma. Whole-study context: Earlier therapy was either radiotherapy, temozolomide, or both, and most got both.

Overall study findings and caveats: There were vaccine-induced immune responses in around 93% of the patients.

The method was immunoSEQ multiplex PCR; TCRdb's version includes in-frame clones alone and lacks a portion of them. There are about 36,000 clones in the sample; approximately 80% occur only once, and about 15% lies in the top ten. Sample time point: week 11, during vaccination. Every vaccine dose comprised 300 ug of mutant IDH1 20-mer peptide plus topical imiquimod. With regard to this clone: Its antigen remains unknown.

Germline CDR1 and CDR2: LGHNT and FRNRAP. This CDR3 is built from 13 residues. V was cut by 7 bases and J by 4 bases, with 10 bases left in between. The chain uses TRBV12-5 and TRBJ2-2; tentatively, D is TRBD2 (6 bases). Here the sequenced sample was peripheral blood mononuclear cells (PBMCs), taken from a glioma patient whose treatment included an IDH1 peptide vaccine. The receptor was isolated from a woman aged 30 to 39 with glioma. Some clones in this sample may be carry-over from other donors' samples. CDR3 loop: CASALGGTGELFF. Here the CDR3 DNA reads TGTGCTAGTGCCCTGGGGGGCACCGGGGAGCTGTTTTTT.